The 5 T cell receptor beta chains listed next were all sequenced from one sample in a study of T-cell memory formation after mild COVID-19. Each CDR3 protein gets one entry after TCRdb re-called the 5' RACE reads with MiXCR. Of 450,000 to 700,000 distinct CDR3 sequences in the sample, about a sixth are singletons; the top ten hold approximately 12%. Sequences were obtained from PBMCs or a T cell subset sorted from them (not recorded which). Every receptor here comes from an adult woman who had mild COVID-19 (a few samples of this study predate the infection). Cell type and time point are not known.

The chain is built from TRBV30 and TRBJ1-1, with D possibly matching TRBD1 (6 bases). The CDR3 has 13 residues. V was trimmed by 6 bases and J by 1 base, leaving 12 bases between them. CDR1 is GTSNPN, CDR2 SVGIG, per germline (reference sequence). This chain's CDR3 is CACPGTWNTEAFF. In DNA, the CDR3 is TGTGCCTGCCCCGGGACATGGAACACTGAAGCTTTCTTT.

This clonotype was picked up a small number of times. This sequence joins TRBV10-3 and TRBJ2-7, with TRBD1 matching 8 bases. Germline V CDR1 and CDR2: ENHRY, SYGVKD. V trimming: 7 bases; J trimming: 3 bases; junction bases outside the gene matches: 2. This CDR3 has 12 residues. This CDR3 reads CAIKGQDYEQYF. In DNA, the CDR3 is TGTGCCATCAAGGGACAGGACTACGAGCAGTACTTC.

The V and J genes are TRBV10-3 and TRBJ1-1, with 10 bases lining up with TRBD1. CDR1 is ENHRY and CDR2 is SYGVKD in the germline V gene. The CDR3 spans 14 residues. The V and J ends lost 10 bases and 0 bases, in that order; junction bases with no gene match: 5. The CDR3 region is CATRDRGVNTEAFF. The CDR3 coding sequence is TGTGCCACCCGGGACAGGGGCGTGAACACTGAAGCTTTCTTT.

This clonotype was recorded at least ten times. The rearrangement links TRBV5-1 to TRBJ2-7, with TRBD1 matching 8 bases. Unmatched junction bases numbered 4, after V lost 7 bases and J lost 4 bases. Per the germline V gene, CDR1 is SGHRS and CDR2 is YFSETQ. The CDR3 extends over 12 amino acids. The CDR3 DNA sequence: TGCGCCAGCCTGGACAGGGCTTACGAGCAGTACTTC. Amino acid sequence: CASLDRAYEQYF.

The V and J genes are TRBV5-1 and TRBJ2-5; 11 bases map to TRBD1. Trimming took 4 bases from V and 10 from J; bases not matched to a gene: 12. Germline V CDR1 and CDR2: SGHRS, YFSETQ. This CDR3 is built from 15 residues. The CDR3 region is CASSRGGQGAPIQYF. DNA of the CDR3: TGCGCCAGCAGCCGCGGAGGACAGGGGGCGCCGATCCAGTACTTC. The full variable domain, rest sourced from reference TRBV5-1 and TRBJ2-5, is KAGVTQTPRYLIKTRGQQVTLSCSPISGHRSVSWYQQTPGQGLQFLFEYFSETQRNKGNFPGRFSGRQFSNSRSEMNVSTLELGDSALYLCASSRGGQGAPIQYFGPGTRLLVL.